The 32 T cell receptor beta chains listed next were all sequenced from one sample in a study of identical twins. TCRdb re-called the 5' RACE reads with MiXCR, one entry per CDR3 protein. The sample yields roughly 630,000 distinct CDR3 sequences, roughly 7.1% seen once. These data also formed part of another study, on yellow fever vaccine responses in identical twins.

Sequenced: PBMCs. The receptor source for this set is a woman under 30 in good health.

This clonotype was seen repeatedly, ten times or more. The chain joins TRBV7-9 to TRBJ2-1, with 10 bases identical to TRBD2. The CDR3 consists of 15 residues. Germline values: CDR1 SEHNR, CDR2 FQNEAQ (reference sequence). V dropped 5 bases and J dropped 8; count of bases not matched to a gene: 9. The CDR3 sequence: CASSPLAGVSYEQFF. The CDR3 coding sequence is TGTGCCAGCAGCCCTCTAGCGGGAGTTTCCTATGAGCAGTTCTTC.

The sample holds many counts of this clonotype. The chain links TRBV5-1 to TRBJ2-1, with 11 nucleotides matching TRBD2. The CDR3 loop spans 17 amino acids. With 4 bases clipped from V and 7 bases from J, the junction kept 13 bases outside the gene matches. Germline V gene lookup returns CDR1 SGHRS and CDR2 YFSETQ. The CDR3 here is CASSPQFSSGRQNEQFF. The CDR3 DNA reads TGCGCCAGCAGCCCCCAGTTCTCTAGCGGGAGGCAGAATGAGCAGTTCTTC.

This clonotype was detected only a few times. CDR3 coding DNA: TGTGCCAGCAGCAAAGCACTGGTCGCCCGGTACTTC. It is translated as CASSKALVARYF. The chain combines TRBV21-1 with TRBJ2-5. TRBV21-1 is given as a pseudogene. This CDR3 contains 12 residues.

This chain connects TRBV12-3 or TRBV12-4 to TRBJ1-1; possible D gene TRBD1, 5 bases. This CDR3 has 12 residues. The V end lost 6 bases, the J end lost 8 bases, and 13 bases lay between the germline ends. CDR3 sequence: CASSAYRDEAFF. For the CDR3, the DNA is TGTGCCAGCAGCGCGTACCGGGACGAAGCTTTCTTT.

This clonotype was recorded many times. The gene calls are TRBV10-3 and TRBJ1-2; D remains ambiguous. The CDR3 totals 12 residues. CDR1 is ENHRY and CDR2 is SYGVKD in the germline V gene. V was pared by 0 bases and J by 8 bases, with 7 bases between. In DNA form, the CDR3 reads TGTGCCATCAGTGAGTCTCACGGAGGCTACACCTTC. It encodes CAISESHGGYTF.

This clonotype showed up many times. The chain employs TRBV21-1 and TRBJ2-5; TRBD1 reflects the table's D call only, with no check against the DNA. TRBV21-1 is deemed a pseudogene. The CDR3 is made up of 20 amino acids. CDR3 sequence reads: CASSKRQPGNPRTTKETQYF. The CDR3 region has the DNA TGTGCCAGCAGCAAGAGGCAGCCTGGTAACCCGCGGACTACCAAAGAGACCCAGTACTTC.

The chain has TRBV5-5 and TRBJ2-7; 8 bases match TRBD2. V gave up 0 bases and J gave up 7 bases; unmatched junction bases: 12. Germline-derived CDR1 and CDR2 are SGHKS and YYEKEE (reference sequence). This CDR3 comprises 16 residues. CDR3 loop: CASSLVAGNILWEQYV. In DNA form, the CDR3 reads TGTGCCAGCAGCTTGGTAGCGGGAAACATCCTATGGGAGCAGTACGTC.

Only a few counts were recorded for this clonotype. The rearrangement uses TRBV7-8 and TRBJ2-3; no clear D gene. Trimming stripped 7 bases from V and 1 base from J, with 15 bases between. This CDR3 is built from 15 residues. Germline V gene data show CDR1 as SGHVS and CDR2 as FQNEAQ. The CDR3 region is CASTSGYGGTDTQYF. Here the CDR3 DNA reads TGTGCCAGCACCTCCGGGTATGGCGGCACAGATACGCAGTATTTT.

This clonotype was recorded a few times. The rearrangement links TRBV2 to TRBJ2-2, with 7 bases matching TRBD2. The CDR3 totals 15 residues. The germline CDR1 and CDR2 sequences are SNHLY and FYNNEI. V was clipped by 4 bases and J by 0 bases; unmatched bases: 2. The CDR3 DNA reads TGTGCCAGCAGTGCGGCGGGGGCGAACACCGGGGAGCTGTTTTTT. It codes for CASSAAGANTGELFF.

This clonotype showed up just a few times. This chain connects TRBV29-1 to TRBJ1-1, with 7 bases matching TRBD1. The CDR3 covers 13 residues. Losses at the gene ends were 5 bases for V and 5 bases for J; bases not matched to a gene: 8. The germline V gene has CDR1 SQVTM and CDR2 ANQGSEA. CDR3 nucleotide sequence: TGCAGCGTTACCACAGGGGACGGGACTGAAGCTTTCTTT. This translates into CSVTTGDGTEAFF.

The chain combines TRBV11-2 with TRBJ1-2, with unresolved D. Germline V gene sequence: CDR1 SGHAT, CDR2 FQNNGV. The CDR3 contains 14 residues. V was pared by 0 bases and J by 7 bases, with 12 bases between. The CDR3 nucleotides are TGTGCCAGCAGCTTAGATGCAGGACCGGGTGGCTACACCTTC. It codes for CASSLDAGPGGYTF.

This clonotype was detected ten times or more. This rearrangement joins TRBV10-3 to TRBJ2-1, with TRBD2 matching over 8 bases. J lost 1 base, V lost 3 bases, and 5 bases had no gene match. This CDR3 region has 16 residues. Germline V CDR1 and CDR2: ENHRY, SYGVKD. CDR3 DNA sequence: TGTGCCATCAGTGAAGGGAGCGGGAGTTCCTACAATGAGCAGTTCTTC. Translation gives CAISEGSGSSYNEQFF.

This clonotype came up many times. This chain joins TRBV5-1 and TRBJ1-1; tentative D call: TRBD1 (5 bases). V was clipped by 2 bases and J by 1 base, with 12 bases between them. The CDR3 is 15 amino acids. CDR1 and CDR2 (germline): SGHRS, YFSETQ. The CDR3 loop reads CASSFMGVSNTEAFF. DNA of the CDR3: TGCGCCAGCAGCTTTATGGGGGTGTCGAACACTGAAGCTTTCTTT.

The sample holds many counts of this clonotype. The gene calls are TRBV10-3 and TRBJ2-1; D perhaps matches TRBD2 (7 bases). Trimming took 10 bases from V and 3 from J, leaving 19 bases between them. The germline CDR1 and CDR2 sequences are ENHRY and SYGVKD. The CDR3 consists of 15 residues. CDR3 nucleotides: TGTGCCAGCGAAGGTGGGGGGGCAAGCTACAATGAGCAGTTCTTC. It yields the protein CASEGGGASYNEQFF.

This clonotype was recorded a few times. The rearrangement links TRBV4-1 to TRBJ2-7, with 9 nucleotides matching TRBD2. CDR1 and CDR2 from the germline V gene are MGHRA and YSYEKL. The CDR3 is 17 residues long. Trimming removed 1 base from V and 0 bases from J; junction bases left unmatched: 7. The CDR3 DNA follows: TGCGCCAGCAGCCAAGTTACTAGCGGGCCCAGCTCCTACGAGCAGTACTTC. This encodes CASSQVTSGPSSYEQYF.

The chain employs TRBV7-9 and TRBJ1-4, with D possibly being TRBD1 (6 bases). Germline V gene data show CDR1 as SEHNR and CDR2 as FQNEAQ (reference sequence). The germline V and J ends were trimmed by 5 bases and 8 bases, with 15 bases remaining between them. This CDR3 has 14 amino acids. CDR3 sequence: CASSEWDNPEKLFF. The CDR3 nucleotides read TGTGCCAGCAGCGAATGGGACAATCCCGAAAAACTGTTTTTT.

This clonotype was recorded many times. The genes are TRBV12-3 or TRBV12-4 and TRBJ2-7; 8 nucleotides line up with TRBD2. Trimming cost V 7 bases and J 0 bases; bases outside gene matches: 2. There are 13 residues in the CDR3. CDR3 in DNA: TGTGCCAGCACGACTAGCGTCTCCTACGAGCAGTACTTC. The encoded protein is CASTTSVSYEQYF.

The chain couples TRBV11-2 to TRBJ1-5, with 7 bases matching TRBD1. The germline V gene encodes CDR1 SGHAT and CDR2 FQNNGV. After removal of 5 bases from V and 6 bases from J, the junction contained 4 bases not matched to a gene. The length of the CDR3 is 13 residues. The CDR3 protein is CASSQGQLQPQHF. The DNA for the CDR3 is TGTGCCAGCAGCCAGGGACAGCTTCAGCCCCAGCATTTT.

The rearrangement uses TRBV5-1 and TRBJ2-1; TRBD2 matches at 8 bases. Germline loops: CDR1 SGHRS, CDR2 YFSETQ. This CDR3 has 14 amino acids. J gave up 5 bases and V 5 bases, and 6 bases lay outside the gene matches. The CDR3 protein is CASSPGGRNNEQFF. The CDR3 DNA follows: TGCGCCAGCAGTCCGGGGGGGCGGAACAATGAGCAGTTCTTC.

A note on this clonotype: It may be a read error: a sequence one base away is much more abundant. The chain uses TRBV12-3 or TRBV12-4 and TRBJ2-5; 7 positions agree with TRBD1. This CDR3 has 12 amino acids. J lost 2 bases, V lost 8 bases, and 2 bases had no gene match. This chain's CDR3 is CASDREQETQYF. The CDR3 bases are TGTGCCAGCGACAGGGAACAAGAGACCCAGTACTTC.

This clonotype was detected a few times. The CDR3 DNA follows: TGTGCCAGCAGCTACGGACCCGCGGGTGGCTACACCTTC. Translating it yields CASSYGPAGGYTF. The chain carries TRBV12-3 or TRBV12-4 and TRBJ1-2, with D unresolved. The CDR3 length is 13 residues. Deletions cut 6 bases from V and 7 bases from J, with 15 bases between.

The rearrangement links TRBV5-1 to TRBJ2-3; 8 bases map to TRBD2. The CDR3 has 17 residues. The trim removed 2 bases at V and 3 bases at J, leaving 11 bases unmatched. Germline V gene data show CDR1 as SGHRS and CDR2 as YFSETQ. CDR3 DNA sequence: TGCGCCAGCAGCTTCCTCGGGGCGGGACTAGTAACAGATACGCAGTATTTT. As protein: CASSFLGAGLVTDTQYF.

The rearrangement joins TRBV11-3 to TRBJ2-3; TRBD2 aligns across 8 bases. V gave up 5 bases and J gave up 5 bases; unmatched junction bases: 18. Per germline, CDR1 SGHNT and CDR2 YENEEA. This CDR3 contains 18 residues. CDR3 DNA: TGTGCCAGCAGCACTCGGGCCCTCGATCGGGGGGGGATAGATACGCAGTATTTT. It is translated as CASSTRALDRGGIDTQYF.

This clonotype came up many times. This chain connects TRBV14 to TRBJ2-1; a weak D match, TRBD1 (6 bases). CDR3 size: 16 residues. Germline lookup yields CDR1 SGHDN and CDR2 FVKESK. V was shortened by 6 bases and J by 0 bases, with 15 bases between the two germline ends. As DNA, the CDR3 is TGTGCCAGCAGAGAAACAGGGAGAAGCTCCTACAATGAGCAGTTCTTC. It translates to CASRETGRSSYNEQFF.

In this sample, this clonotype turned up once. The CDR3 is CASSPEGATGDFQQYV. In nucleotides, the CDR3 is TGTGCCAGCTCCCCTGAGGGGGCAACAGGGGATTTCCAGCAGTACGTC. J is TRBJ2-7 and V is TRBV5-5; 7 bases are a match to TRBD1. Germline lookup yields CDR1 SGHKS and CDR2 YYEKEE (reference sequence). J was trimmed by 8 bases and V by 7 bases; bases with no gene match: 21. The CDR3 loop spans 16 amino acids.

This clonotype was counted a few times. The CDR3 region has the DNA TGTGCCAGTAGTAACCGGGATAAGTCCTACGAGCAGTACTTC. Amino acid sequence: CASSNRDKSYEQYF. The V gene is TRBV19, the J gene TRBJ2-7, with a possible D match to TRBD2 (5 bases). Trimming left V 4 bases short and J 1 base short, with 11 bases between. The CDR3 has 14 amino acids. Germline assignment: CDR1 LNHDA and CDR2 SQIVND (reference sequence).

This clonotype was detected only a few times. The rearrangement joins TRBV20-1 to TRBJ2-7; tentative D call: TRBD2 (5 bases). Germline lookup yields CDR1 DFQATT and CDR2 SNEGSKA (reference sequence). The CDR3 is made up of 12 amino acids. Trimming removed 5 bases at V and 4 bases at J, with 12 bases between. CDR3 DNA: TGCAGTGCTCGGGGAGTGCAGTACGAGCAGTACTTC. Residues: CSARGVQYEQYF.

The CDR3 DNA reads TGTGCCAGCAGCAAGCTCAAACCGACAGTTCGAACCCAGCATTTT. This codes for CASSKLKPTVRTQHF. The rearrangement uses TRBV21-1 and TRBJ1-5; the table gives TRBD1 as D, unverified against the DNA. TRBV21-1 is annotated as a pseudogene. The CDR3 is 15 amino acids.

This clonotype was recorded many times. The chain carries TRBV12-3 or TRBV12-4 and TRBJ1-4, with TRBD1 matching 7 bases. Losses at the gene ends were 7 bases for V and 8 bases for J; bases not matched to a gene: 10. The CDR3 spans 14 residues. CDR3 sequence: CASNDRDSGEKLFF. In nucleotides, the CDR3 is TGTGCCAGCAATGACCGGGACAGTGGCGAAAAACTGTTTTTT.

This clonotype was picked up a small number of times. CDR3 sequence reads: CSARELGRTEAFF. CDR3 in DNA: TGCAGTGCTAGAGAGTTAGGGAGGACTGAAGCTTTCTTT. This rearrangement joins TRBV20-1 to TRBJ1-1; D unclear. Trimming took off 0 bases at V and 5 bases at J, with 10 bases between the two ends. CDR1 and CDR2 (germline): DFQATT, SNEGSKA (reference sequence). The CDR3 spans 13 residues.

There are many counts of this clonotype. The chain links TRBV6-1 to TRBJ2-3; maybe TRBD2 (6 bases). The CDR3 runs to 15 residues. Trimming took 6 bases from V and 0 from J, leaving 13 bases between them. Germline-derived CDR1 and CDR2 are MNHNS and SASEGT. The CDR3 sequence is CASRGLGPSTDTQYF. In DNA, the CDR3 is TGTGCCAGCAGGGGACTGGGACCTAGCACAGATACGCAGTATTTT.

This clonotype was counted at least ten times. This chain connects TRBV4-1 to TRBJ2-2; D may be TRBD2 (5 bases). Trimming shortened V by 4 bases and J by 0 bases, and 18 bases separated the two germline ends. CDR1 is MGHRA, CDR2 YSYEKL, per germline. The CDR3 runs to 18 residues. The chain's CDR3 is CASSRVLNSDANTGELFF. The CDR3 nucleotides read TGCGCCAGCAGCCGCGTCCTCAATAGCGATGCGAACACCGGGGAGCTGTTTTTT.